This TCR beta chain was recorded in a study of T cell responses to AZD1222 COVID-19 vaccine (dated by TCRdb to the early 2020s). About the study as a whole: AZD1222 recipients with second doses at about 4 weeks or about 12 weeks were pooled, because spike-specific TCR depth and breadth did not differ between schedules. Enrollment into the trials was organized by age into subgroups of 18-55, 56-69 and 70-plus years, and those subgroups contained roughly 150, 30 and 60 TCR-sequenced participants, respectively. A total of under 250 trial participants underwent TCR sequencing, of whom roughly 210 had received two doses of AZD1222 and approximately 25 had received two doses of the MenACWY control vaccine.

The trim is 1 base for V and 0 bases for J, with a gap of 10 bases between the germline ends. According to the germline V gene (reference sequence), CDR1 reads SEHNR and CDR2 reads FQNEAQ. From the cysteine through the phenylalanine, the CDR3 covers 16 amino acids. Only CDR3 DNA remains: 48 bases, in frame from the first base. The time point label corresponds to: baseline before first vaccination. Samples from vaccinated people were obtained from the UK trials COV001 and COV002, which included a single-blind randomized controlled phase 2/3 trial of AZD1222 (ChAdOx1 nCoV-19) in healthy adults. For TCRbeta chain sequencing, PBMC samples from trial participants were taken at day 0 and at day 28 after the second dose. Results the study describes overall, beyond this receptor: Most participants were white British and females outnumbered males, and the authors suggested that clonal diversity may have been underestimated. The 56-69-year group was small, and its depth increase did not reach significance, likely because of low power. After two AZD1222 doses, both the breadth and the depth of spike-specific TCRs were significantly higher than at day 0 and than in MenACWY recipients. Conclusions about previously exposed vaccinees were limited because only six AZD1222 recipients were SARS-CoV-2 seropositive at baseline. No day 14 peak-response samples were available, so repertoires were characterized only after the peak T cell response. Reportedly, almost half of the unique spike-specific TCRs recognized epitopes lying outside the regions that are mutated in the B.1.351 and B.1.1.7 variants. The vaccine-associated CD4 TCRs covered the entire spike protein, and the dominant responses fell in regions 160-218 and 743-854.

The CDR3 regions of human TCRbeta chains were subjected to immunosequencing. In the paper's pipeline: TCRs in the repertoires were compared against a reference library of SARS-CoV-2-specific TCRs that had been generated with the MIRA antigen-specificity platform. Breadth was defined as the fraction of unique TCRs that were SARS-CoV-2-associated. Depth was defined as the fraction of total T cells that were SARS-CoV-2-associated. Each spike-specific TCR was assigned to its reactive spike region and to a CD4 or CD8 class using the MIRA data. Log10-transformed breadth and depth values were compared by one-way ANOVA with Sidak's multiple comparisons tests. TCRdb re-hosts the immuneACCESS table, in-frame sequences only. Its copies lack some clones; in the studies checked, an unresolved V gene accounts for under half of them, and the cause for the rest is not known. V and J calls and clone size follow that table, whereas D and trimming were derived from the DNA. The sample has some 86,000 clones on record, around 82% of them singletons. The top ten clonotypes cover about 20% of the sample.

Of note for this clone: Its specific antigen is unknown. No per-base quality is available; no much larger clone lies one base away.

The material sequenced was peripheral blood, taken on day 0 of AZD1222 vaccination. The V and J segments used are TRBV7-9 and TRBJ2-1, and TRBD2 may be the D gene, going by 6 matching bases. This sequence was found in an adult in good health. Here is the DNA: TGTGCCAGCAGCTTAGGCGGGGCTAGCTCCTACAATGAGCAGTTCTTC. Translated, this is CASSLGGASSYNEQFF.